Detailed here is one T cell receptor beta chain. Only a few counts were recorded for this clonotype. Which antigen it targets is not known. No base qualities exist here, and no much larger clone lies one base off it. Inclusive of the bounding cysteine and phenylalanine, the CDR3 is 15 residues long. Just the 45-base CDR3 DNA is kept, in frame starting at base 1. According to the germline V gene, CDR1 reads LGHNA and CDR2 reads YNFKEQ. The germline V and J ends show losses of 4 bases and 2 bases respectively, and no gene match explains 5 bases of the junction. Only healthy Caucasian donors were included. The twin cohort comprised three pairs of female monozygotic twins, all aged roughly 18 to 30 years. Miltenyi CD45RO+ enrichment and human naive T-cell isolation kits were used to isolate memory (CD45RO+) and naive T cells from PBMC. Libraries were prepared through 5' RACE. Sequencing was carried out with an Illumina HiSeq 2000. A universal primer binding site was introduced by template switching, and a unique molecular identifier was present in the final cDNA, enabling accurate counting of TCR cDNA molecules. Specific primers in the conserved constant-segment region were used to synthesize first-strand cDNA for the TCR alpha and beta chains. To control for contamination, each cDNA library was double barcoded with a SMART-Mk sample barcode plus Illumina barcodes. Two successive PCR steps introduced TruSeq adapter sequences along with Illumina sample barcodes. TCR alpha and beta cDNA libraries were sequenced on the Illumina HiSeq platform with custom primers. Per the source publication's procedure: Raw reads were processed with MiGEC to extract unique molecular identifiers, and MiXCR was used to determine CDR3 positions. Recombination models were inferred per individual with the repgenHMM and IGoR tools using an EM algorithm. The analysis of shared clonotypes was done with the tcR package in R, with sharing normalized by the product of cloneset sizes. To study raw recombination free of thymic and clonal selection effects, out-of-frame nonproductive sequences were analyzed. TCRdb ran its own pipeline on the public reads, namely fastp trimming at Q25 and MiXCR clone calling, and kept in-frame beta chains. Rows are unified per CDR3 protein, each entry keeping the most common DNA and genes. Clone size and V and J calls follow TCRdb, not the original study. The sample table contains 200,000 to 250,000 distinct CDR3 sequences; only one count was recorded for about 12% of them. About 3.9% of the sample is taken by the ten largest.

This sample is part of a study of identical twins (TCRdb year 2016). About the study as a whole: The study deep-sequenced TCR alpha and beta repertoires from monozygotic twins, unrelated adults of various ages and cord blood to test whether fetal clonotypes persist. Replicate twin experiments were performed at different times using different library preparation protocols to rule out contamination. The paper as a whole reports these results and caveats: Because the same donors could not be followed over many years, the conclusions relied on cross-sectional statistical analysis. Invariant T cells such as MAIT and iNKT could partly confound zero-insertion analyses, although diverse VJ usage argued against such confounding for most clonotypes. Out-of-frame TCR alpha sharing in monozygotic twins was systematically underestimated by recombination models, whereas sharing between unrelated individuals was in agreement with the recombination models. Compared with coincidental sharing between unrelated individuals, an excess of low generation-probability sequences was observed among out-of-frame TCR alpha sequences shared between twins. Excess twin sharing in beta out-of-frame sequences was weaker because fewer shared sequences lowered the signal-to-noise ratio. Fewer insertions were carried by abundant cord blood beta clonotypes, a similar but weaker trend appeared in young adult naive repertoires, and no such trend appeared in memory repertoires.

This sample was shared with a second study, whose subject was yellow fever vaccine responses in identical twins. In that second paper, the authors write: The T cell response to vaccination in identical twins was reported by the authors to appear partly convergent and partly personalized. Focusing on identical twins, the study followed the T cell clones that responded to the vaccine, and did so with precision.

The sequence was obtained from a woman aged 18 to 35 in good health. What was sequenced was memory (CD45RO+) T cells sorted from blood. The sample's cell subset or site label is to be understood as: CD45RO+ enriched T cells. The chain was built from TRBV4-2 and TRBJ2-7; 10 of the junction bases match TRBD2. The DNA reads TGTGCCAGCAGCCCTTCTAGCGGGAGCCCCTACGAGCAGTACTTC. The translation is CASSPSSGSPYEQYF.